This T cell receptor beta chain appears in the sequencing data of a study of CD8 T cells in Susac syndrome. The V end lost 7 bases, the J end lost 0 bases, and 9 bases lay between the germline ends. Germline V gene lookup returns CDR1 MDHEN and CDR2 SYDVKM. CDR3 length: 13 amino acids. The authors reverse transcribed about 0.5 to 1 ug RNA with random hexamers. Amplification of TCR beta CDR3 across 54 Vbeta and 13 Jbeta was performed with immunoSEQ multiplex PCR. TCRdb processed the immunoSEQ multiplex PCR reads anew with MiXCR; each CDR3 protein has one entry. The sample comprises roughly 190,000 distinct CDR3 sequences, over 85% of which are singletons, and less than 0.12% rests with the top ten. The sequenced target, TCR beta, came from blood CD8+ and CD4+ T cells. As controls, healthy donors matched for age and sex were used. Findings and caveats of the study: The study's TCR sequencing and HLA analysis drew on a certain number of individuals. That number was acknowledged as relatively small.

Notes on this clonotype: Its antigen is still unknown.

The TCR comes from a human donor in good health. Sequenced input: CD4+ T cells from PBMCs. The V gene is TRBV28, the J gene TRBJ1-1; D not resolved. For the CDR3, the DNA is TGTGCCAGCACCGATGATTTGAACACTGAAGCTTTCTTT. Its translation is CASTDDLNTEAFF. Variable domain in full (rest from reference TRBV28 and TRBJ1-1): DVKVTQSSRYLVKRTGEKVFLECVQDMDHENMFWYRQDPGLGLRLIYFSYDVKMKEKGDIPEGYSVSREKKERFSLILESASTNQTSMYLCASTDDLNTEAFFGQGTRLTVV.